This is a list of T cell receptor beta chains from one sample in a study of T cell responses to AZD1222 COVID-19 vaccine. The repertoire was sequenced with immunoSEQ multiplex PCR; TCRdb's copy has only in-frame clones and lacks some. This table holds about 100,000 clones, 87% found once. The source material was peripheral blood, sampled 28 days after the second AZD1222 dose. The receptors come from an adult who received the AZD1222 COVID-19 vaccine. The CDR3 runs from the conserved cysteine through the conserved F or W. Fields, in order: V gene, J gene, clone size, D gene, CDR3 DNA, CDR3 protein. The D gene is left open where the match is weak. Size is omitted from some rows. Given values are once, few, many or a class for expanded clones.

>TRBV6-5|TRBJ2-6|-|-
TGTGCCAGCACCGAGAGACAAGCTGGGGCCAACGTCCTGACTTTC
CASTERQAGANVLTF
>TRBV7-2|TRBJ2-3|-|-
TGTGCCAGCAGCCCCACCGGGAGCACAGATACGCAGTATTTT
CASSPTGSTDTQYF
>TRBV27|TRBJ1-5|-|-
TGTGCCAGCAGTGCCTTCGAACGGCAGCCCCAGCATTTT
CASSAFERQPQHF
>TRBV29-1|TRBJ2-7|-|TRBD1
TGCAGCGTGTTCGGGGACAGGGGGCATCGCGAGCAGTACTTC
CSVFGDRGHREQYF
>TRBV2|TRBJ1-6|-|TRBD1
TGTGCCAGCAAACAGGGGCCAGCTTATAATTCACCCCTCCACTTT
CASKQGPAYNSPLHF
>TRBV5-1|TRBJ1-4|-|TRBD1
TGCGCCAGCAGCCTCGGACAGGGAAGTGAAAAACTGTTTTTT
CASSLGQGSEKLFF
>TRBV27|TRBJ2-5|-|-
TGTGCCAGCAGTTTGGGGGGAGAAGGAGAGACCCAGTACTTC
CASSLGGEGETQYF
>TRBV27|TRBJ1-4|once|-
TGTGCCAGCAGTTTCCAGGGTGGGGAAAAACTGTTTTTT
CASSFQGGEKLFF
>TRBV9|TRBJ2-3|-|TRBD1
TGTGCCAGCAGCGCTCGGGGACAGGGCTTGGATACGCAGTATTTT
CASSARGQGLDTQYF
>TRBV5-4|TRBJ2-7|once|-
TGTGCCAGCAGCTTACTGGACAGTTTCGAGCAGTACTTC
CASSLLDSFEQYF
>TRBV27|TRBJ1-1|-|-
TGTGCCAGCAGTTTATCCGTGTTGGCTGAAGCTTTCTTT
CASSLSVLAEAFF
>TRBV19|TRBJ2-7|-|-
TGTGCCAGTAGTGCCCTTGGGGCAGGCGTCTCCTACGAGCAGTACTTC
CASSALGAGVSYEQYF
>TRBV5-1|TRBJ1-1|-|-
TGCGCCAGCAGCTTGGAACACGGGAACACTGAAGCTTTCTTT
CASSLEHGNTEAFF
>TRBV25-1|TRBJ1-2|-|-
TGTGCCAGCAGTAGGACGGGGAACTATGGCTACACCTTC
CASSRTGNYGYTF
>TRBV7-2|TRBJ1-1|-|TRBD1
TGTGCCAGCAGCTTAGGGCAGGGGGAGAGCACTGAAGCTTTCTTT
CASSLGQGESTEAFF
>TRBV20-1|TRBJ1-1|-|-
TGCAGTGCTAGTTTAGGGGGGTGGGGCGACACTGAAGCTTTCTTT
CSASLGGWGDTEAFF
>TRBV6-6|TRBJ2-1|-|-
TGTGCCAGCAGTTACCCAGACAATGAGCAGTTCTTC
CASSYPDNEQFF
>TRBV27|TRBJ2-1|-|-
TGTGCCAGCAGTCCTCTTTGGCGGGGTCTAGTCAATGAGCAGTTCTTC
CASSPLWRGLVNEQFF
>TRBV5-5|TRBJ1-2|-|TRBD1
TGTGCCAGCAGCTCCCGGACAGGGTGGAACTATGGCTACACCTTC
CASSSRTGWNYGYTF
>TRBV4-2|TRBJ1-2|-|TRBD1
TGTGCCAGCAGCCAAGTGGGACAGGGTGATGGCTACACCTTC
CASSQVGQGDGYTF
>TRBV6-5|TRBJ2-2|-|TRBD1
TGTGCCAGCAGTTGGACAGGGGGGGCCGGGGAGCTGTTTTTT
CASSWTGGAGELFF